This T cell receptor (beta chain) was documented in a study of blood T cells in healthy people across ages. Study-wide results and limits: Roughly linear declines in TCR beta diversity per million T cells occurred with age. Fewer expanded clones and more diversity marked long-lived versus aged donors.

This clonotype was seen only a few times. Its target is not known. Primed by a sample-barcoded 5' primer and a J-beta primer mix, a second PCR proceeded for roughly 6 to 12 cycles. A 12-random-nucleotide template-switch adaptor tagged each cDNA molecule. TCRdb reprocessed the 5' RACE reads via MiXCR and lists one record per CDR3 protein. The table records over 600,000 distinct CDR3 sequences, roughly 21% of them present only once. This CDR3 has 14 residues. Trimming left V 6 bases short and J 2 bases short, with 14 bases between. Per germline, CDR1 MNHEY and CDR2 SMNVEV (reference sequence). Peripheral blood samples of 7.5 to 10 milliliters were drawn from each donor.

This TCR was sampled from a man aged 65 to 85 in good health. The J gene is TRBJ2-7, the V gene TRBV27, with TRBD2 as a possible D gene (6 bases). Input material: blood. The CDR3 DNA sequence: TGTGCCAGCAGCCCGGGGGACGGCGCCTACGAGCAGTACTTC. Amino acid sequence: CASSPGDGAYEQYF.